This T cell receptor beta chain was observed in a study of T cell responses to AZD1222 COVID-19 vaccine. The CDR3 has 13 residues. Germline V CDR1 and CDR2: SGHAT, FQNNGV. V was pared by 6 bases and J by 4 bases, with 12 bases between. Data came from immunoSEQ multiplex PCR; TCRdb stores just in-frame clones and leaves some out. The table lists 120,000 to 150,000 clones, 91% of them singletons. The chain uses TRBV11-2 and TRBJ1-1; no clear D gene. This TCR came from an adult in good health. The material was peripheral blood, obtained on day 0 of AZD1222 vaccination. CDR3 coding DNA: TGTGCCAGCAGTCCTTCAGGTTTCACTGAAGCTTTCTTT. It encodes CASSPSGFTEAFF.